Listed here are 19 T cell receptor beta chains from one sample, sequenced in a study of radiotherapy plus CTLA-4 blockade in lung cancer. The protocol was immunoSEQ multiplex PCR, while the TCRdb copy is restricted to in-frame clones and leaves out a portion. The table records approximately 60,000 clones, about 80% of them present only once. The sequencing used peripheral blood, collected from a patient treated with radiotherapy plus ipilimumab. The receptors shown here come from a human donor with non-small cell lung cancer whose response to radiotherapy plus ipilimumab could not be evaluated.

The gene calls are TRBV10-1 and TRBJ2-1, with 9 bases fitting TRBD2. Germline V gene lookup returns CDR1 WNHNN and CDR2 SYGVQD (reference sequence). The CDR3 consists of 16 residues. Trimming at V came to 0 bases and at J to 7 bases, leaving 7 bases not matched to a gene. The CDR3 DNA reads as TGCGCCAGCAGTGAGTCGAGAGCGGGAGGTTTTAATGAGCAGTTCTTC. Its translation: CASSESRAGGFNEQFF.

J is TRBJ2-7 and V is TRBV10-2, with 7 positions matching TRBD2. CDR1 is WSHSY and CDR2 is SAAADI in the germline V gene. The CDR3 extends over 13 amino acids. The V gene end was trimmed by 6 bases and the J gene end by 1 base; junction bases not matched to a gene: 3. The CDR3 protein is CASSPSGSYEQYF. CDR3 nucleotide sequence: TGCGCCAGCAGCCCTAGCGGTTCCTACGAGCAGTACTTC.

This chain joins TRBV6-1 and TRBJ2-3, with 8 bases identical to TRBD1. The CDR3 has 15 amino acids. Germline trimming cut 5 bases from V and 0 bases from J; bases unmatched to any gene: 4. CDR1 and CDR2 (germline): MNHNS, SASEGT. In nucleotides, the CDR3 is TGTGCCAGCAGTATGAGGGACAGGAGCACAGATACGCAGTATTTT. It specifies CASSMRDRSTDTQYF.

The rearrangement uses TRBV7-2 and TRBJ2-3; the D is unclear. V was pared by 6 bases and J by 0 bases, with 7 bases between. There are 13 residues in the CDR3. Germline assignment: CDR1 SGHTA and CDR2 FQGNSA. The chain's CDR3 is CASSGGSTDTQYF. CDR3 nucleotide sequence: TGTGCCAGCAGTGGCGGAAGCACAGATACGCAGTATTTT.

The chain carries TRBV10-2 and TRBJ2-3, with 9 bases fitting TRBD2. The trim removed 6 bases at V and 6 bases at J, leaving 13 bases unmatched. This CDR3 is 16 amino acids long. The germline CDR1 and CDR2 sequences are WSHSY and SAAADI. CDR3 coding DNA: TGCGCCAGCAGCCCCCCCCGCGGGAGGGCCCTTGATACGCAGTATTTT. It specifies CASSPPRGRALDTQYF.

The chain uses TRBV9 and TRBJ2-7; 11 bases line up with TRBD1. CDR1 SGDLS and CDR2 YYNGEE come from the germline V gene. Germline trimming cut 4 bases from V and 5 bases from J; bases unmatched to any gene: 11. This CDR3 is built from 16 residues. CDR3 amino acids: CASSKDGDRGINEQYF. CDR3 coding DNA: TGTGCCAGCAGCAAAGACGGGGACAGGGGGATAAACGAGCAGTACTTC.

The gene calls are TRBV6-5 and TRBJ1-5, with D unresolved. From germline, CDR1 is MNHEY and CDR2 SVGAGI. Trimming removed 0 bases from V and 5 bases from J, with 8 bases in between. The CDR3 is made up of 14 amino acids. The CDR3 is CASSYSEAYQPQHF. In nucleotides, the CDR3 is TGTGCCAGCAGTTACTCGGAGGCCTATCAGCCCCAGCATTTT.

J is TRBJ1-1 and V is TRBV7-9; D may be TRBD1 (6 bases). Trimming removed 5 bases at V and 13 bases at J, with 17 bases between. From germline, CDR1 is SEHNR and CDR2 FQNEAQ (reference sequence). This CDR3 comprises 12 residues. The CDR3 is CASSRTVEAVFF. CDR3 in DNA: TGTGCCAGCAGCCGGACAGTAGAAGCAGTTTTCTTT.

The chain couples TRBV6-5 to TRBJ1-2, with TRBD1 matching over 7 bases. After removal of 5 bases from V and 4 bases from J, the junction contained 7 bases not matched to a gene. The V gene's germline CDR1 is MNHEY and CDR2 SVGAGI. The CDR3 runs 14 residues. The CDR3 bases are TGTGCCAGCAGTGAAGGGACAGTAGGCTATGGCTACACCTTC. This gives the protein CASSEGTVGYGYTF.

V gene TRBV7-2 combines with J gene TRBJ2-2; TRBD2 aligns across 7 bases. Germline CDR1 SGHTA, CDR2 FQGNSA. V shed 7 bases and J 6 bases; nucleotides not matched to a gene: 8. The CDR3 sequence is 14 residues long. The CDR3 DNA reads TGTGCCAGCACCCAGGGAGGGTCCGCCGGGGAGCTGTTTTTT. This codes for CASTQGGSAGELFF.

The V gene is TRBV5-1, the J gene TRBJ2-3, with D maybe TRBD2 (6 bases). The V gene's germline CDR1 is SGHRS and CDR2 YFSETQ. Trimming removed 6 bases from V and 1 base from J, with 27 bases in between. The CDR3 extends over 19 amino acids. The CDR3 is CASTLTPGTGRRGTDTQYF. Here the CDR3 DNA reads TGCGCCAGCACCCTTACCCCGGGGACGGGGCGGAGGGGCACAGATACGCAGTATTTT. Full variable domain (missing parts from reference TRBV5-1 and TRBJ2-3): KAGVTQTPRYLIKTRGQQVTLSCSPISGHRSVSWYQQTPGQGLQFLFEYFSETQRNKGNFPGRFSGRQFSNSRSEMNVSTLELGDSALYLCASTLTPGTGRRGTDTQYFGPGTRLTVL.

This rearrangement joins TRBV29-1 to TRBJ2-1; D uncertain. V dropped 7 bases and J dropped 0 bases, with 13 bases sitting between them. The CDR3 totals 14 residues. The germline V gene has CDR1 SQVTM and CDR2 ANQGSEA. The CDR3 DNA reads TGCAGCGCTATGGAGCCAAGCTCCTACAATGAGCAGTTCTTC. Its protein is CSAMEPSSYNEQFF.

On this clone: The sample carries other DNA sequences with the same CDR3. V is TRBV30 and J is TRBJ2-4, with a possible D match to TRBD2 (5 bases). Germline loops: CDR1 GTSNPN, CDR2 SVGIG (reference sequence). CDR3 size: 14 residues. Trimming left V 0 bases short and J 0 bases short, with 6 bases between. Here the CDR3 DNA reads TGTGCCTGGAGTGTACGGGGAGCCAAAAACATTCAGTACTTC. Amino acid sequence: CAWSVRGAKNIQYF.

The V gene is TRBV20-1, the J gene TRBJ2-3; TRBD2 might be the D (5 bases). V was clipped by 6 bases and J by 4 bases, with 8 bases between them. Germline-derived CDR1 and CDR2 are DFQATT and SNEGSKA (reference sequence). This CDR3 comprises 11 residues. The CDR3 region has the DNA TGCAGTGCGAAACTAGCAGATACGCAGTATTTT. Protein: CSAKLADTQYF.

In its sample, this clone was seen a few times. The chain recombines TRBV6-5 with TRBJ1-6, with D possibly TRBD1 on 6 matching bases. With 7 bases removed from V and 4 bases from J, the gap between germline ends came to 8 bases. Looked up from germline, CDR1 is MNHEY and CDR2 is SVGAGI. This CDR3 has 13 amino acids. CDR3 nucleotides: TGTGCCAGCACAGGGGAGTATAATTCACCCCTCCACTTT. This gives the protein CASTGEYNSPLHF.

The chain recombines TRBV7-9 with TRBJ2-1; 11 bases line up with TRBD1. Per the germline V gene, CDR1 is SEHNR and CDR2 is FQNEAQ (reference sequence). Trimming at V came to 3 bases and at J to 3 bases, leaving 4 bases not matched to a gene. This CDR3 contains 16 residues. CDR3 sequence reads: CASSFPGTGGYNEQFF. The DNA of the CDR3 is TGTGCCAGCAGCTTTCCCGGGACAGGGGGCTACAATGAGCAGTTCTTC.

This clone occurred a few times. V gene TRBV2 combines with J gene TRBJ1-5; unclear D gene. With 4 bases removed from V and 0 bases from J, the gap between germline ends came to 10 bases. The CDR3 loop spans 15 amino acids. Germline assignment: CDR1 SNHLY and CDR2 FYNNEI. The CDR3 region is CASSVRGNSNQPQHF. The CDR3 coding sequence is TGTGCCAGCAGTGTACGGGGAAATAGCAATCAGCCCCAGCATTTT.

In this sample, this clone turned up once. The rearrangement joins TRBV11-2 to TRBJ2-2; 8 bases align to TRBD1. The CDR3 spans 17 residues. V lost 6 bases, J lost 0 bases, and 9 bases stayed unmatched. Germline lookup yields CDR1 SGHAT and CDR2 FQNNGV. The DNA for the CDR3 is TGTGCCAGCAGAAAGCTCCGGGGACAGGCGAACACCGGGGAGCTGTTTTTT. Protein sequence: CASRKLRGQANTGELFF.

V and J are TRBV29-1 and TRBJ2-3; 9 bases agree with TRBD1. V shed 7 bases, J shed 2 bases, and the junction held 4 bases outside the gene matches. Looked up from germline, CDR1 is SQVTM and CDR2 is ANQGSEA. This CDR3 has 13 residues. CDR3 in amino acids: CSAGTGNTDTQYF. The CDR3 DNA reads TGCAGCGCCGGGACAGGGAACACAGATACGCAGTATTTT.